One and the same sample provided the 28 T cell receptor beta chains below, sequenced in a study of CD8+ T cells in alopecia areata. cDNA prepared by RNA extraction and subsequent reverse transcription served as the template for sequencing. Produced via immunoSEQ multiplex PCR; TCRdb's table is partial and in-frame only. Of about 210,000 clones in the sample, roughly three fifths are singletons; the top ten hold roughly 1.2%. Described treatment: oral pan-JAK inhibitor, 5-10 mg twice daily. The material sequenced was CD4+ T cells sorted from blood, taken at approximately week 44, from a patient treated with tofacitinib. The receptors shown here come from a human donor with alopecia areata.

The rearrangement joins TRBV30 to TRBJ1-2; D might be TRBD1 (6 bases). Germline V lookup: CDR1 GTSNPN, CDR2 SVGIG (reference sequence). The CDR3 has 13 amino acids. V lost 3 bases to trimming and J lost 8 bases, with 16 bases between them. The CDR3 nucleotides are TGTGCCTGGAGAAGACAGGCGTTAGAGGGCTACACCTTC. Amino acid sequence: CAWRRQALEGYTF.

The chain links TRBV19 to TRBJ1-3, with D unresolved. The CDR3 is 12 residues long. Trimming cost V 4 bases and J 0 bases, with 1 base left between them. Germline loops: CDR1 LNHDA, CDR2 SQIVND (reference sequence). The CDR3 DNA reads TGTGCCAGTAGTACCTCTGGAAACACCATATATTTT. Translating it yields CASSTSGNTIYF.

This clone was recorded a few times. The chain carries TRBV10-3 and TRBJ2-1; D is undetermined. Trimming left V 3 bases short and J 4 bases short, with 13 bases between. This CDR3 has 15 residues. Germline-derived CDR1 and CDR2 are ENHRY and SYGVKD. CDR3 loop: CAISDSSSLYNEQFF. In DNA form, the CDR3 reads TGTGCCATCAGTGACTCTAGTTCGTTGTACAATGAGCAGTTCTTC.

The gene calls are TRBV19 and TRBJ1-1; perhaps TRBD1 as D (5 bases). This CDR3 is 11 amino acids long. The germline gives CDR1 LNHDA, CDR2 SQIVND (reference sequence). The V end was cut by 5 bases, the J end by 8 bases, with 9 bases between. The CDR3 spells CASSRGSEAFF. In DNA form, the CDR3 reads TGTGCCAGTAGTCGGGGCTCGGAAGCTTTCTTT.

The chain recombines TRBV30 with TRBJ1-1; D is unclear. CDR3 length: 14 amino acids. Germline values: CDR1 GTSNPN, CDR2 SVGIG (reference sequence). V was cut by 3 bases and J by 1 base, with 12 bases left in between. The CDR3 bases are TGTGCCTGGAGCGTAGGGCCGGGGAACACTGAAGCTTTCTTT. The encoded protein is CAWSVGPGNTEAFF.

This clone has a single count. The chain carries TRBV30 and TRBJ1-1; weak D call: TRBD1 (5 bases). CDR3 size: 13 residues. Germline V gives CDR1 GTSNPN, CDR2 SVGIG (reference sequence). Trimming took 4 bases from V and 4 from J, leaving 13 bases between them. CDR3 sequence (DNA): TGTGCCTGGACCCCTTCAGGGACCACTGAAGCTTTCTTT. Translated, it gives CAWTPSGTTEAFF.

The chain links TRBV4-1 to TRBJ1-2, with TRBD1 identical over 9 bases. There are 15 residues in the CDR3. Germline values: CDR1 MGHRA, CDR2 YSYEKL. Trimming cost V 2 bases and J 2 bases; bases outside gene matches: 3. The CDR3 nucleotides are TGCGCCAGCAGCCAACCGGGACAGGGAAACTATGGCTACACCTTC. Protein: CASSQPGQGNYGYTF.

CDR3 amino acids: CASSPPVEETQYF. Here the CDR3 DNA reads TGTGCCAGCTCACCCCCCGTTGAAGAGACCCAGTACTTC. The J gene is TRBJ2-5, the V gene TRBV18; unclear D gene. The V gene's germline CDR1 is KGHSH and CDR2 LQKENI. The CDR3 consists of 13 residues. Between the trimmed V and J ends, which lost 3 bases and 3 bases, there was a span of 8 bases. Together with reference TRBV18 and TRBJ2-5, the CDR3 gives the full variable domain: NAGVMQNPRHLVRRRGQEARLRCSPMKGHSHVYWYRQLPEEGLKFMVYLQKENIIDESGMPKERFSAEFPKEGPSILRIQQVVRGDSAAYFCASSPPVEETQYFGPGTRLLVL.

For this clone: The same CDR3 arises from other DNA sequences in this sample as well. This chain uses TRBV7-3 with TRBJ2-3; 9 bases agree with TRBD1. With 2 bases clipped from V and 2 bases from J, the junction kept 2 bases outside the gene matches. Per the germline V gene, CDR1 is SGHTA and CDR2 is FQGTGA. The CDR3 length is 15 residues. The CDR3 DNA reads TGTGCCAGCAGCTTAGGGACAGGGTACACAGATACGCAGTATTTT. This gives the protein CASSLGTGYTDTQYF. Supplemented by reference TRBV7-3 and TRBJ2-3, the full variable domain reads GAGVSQTPSNKVTEKGKYVELRCDPISGHTALYWYRQSLGQGPEFLIYFQGTGAADDSGLPNDRFFAVRPEGSVSTLKIQRTERGDSAVYLCASSLGTGYTDTQYFGPGTRLTVL.

This chain connects TRBV29-1 to TRBJ2-2, with D possibly being TRBD1 (5 bases). Trimming took 8 bases from V and 4 from J, leaving 11 bases between them. The CDR3 has 12 amino acids. Looked up from germline, CDR1 is SQVTM and CDR2 is ANQGSEA. Here the CDR3 DNA reads TGCAGCACAAGACAGACCACCGGGGAGCTGTTTTTT. Its translation: CSTRQTTGELFF.

The rearrangement joins TRBV30 to TRBJ2-1; a possible D gene is TRBD1 (6 bases). Deletions cut 3 bases from V and 8 bases from J, with 17 bases between. There are 14 residues in the CDR3. CDR1 GTSNPN and CDR2 SVGIG come from the germline V gene (reference sequence). CDR3 in DNA: TGTGCCTGGAGCCAAGGACCACCAGGGGATGAGCAGTTCTTC. It is translated as CAWSQGPPGDEQFF.

V gene TRBV5-4 combines with J gene TRBJ2-7; D is undetermined. Germline loops: CDR1 SGHNT, CDR2 YYREEE (reference sequence). This CDR3 is built from 13 residues. Trimming took 0 bases from V and 3 from J, leaving 7 bases between them. This chain's CDR3 is CASSLAPDYEQYF. The CDR3 DNA reads as TGTGCCAGCAGCTTGGCTCCAGACTACGAGCAGTACTTC.

The chain carries TRBV30 and TRBJ1-5, with D maybe TRBD1 (6 bases). Germline V gene lookup returns CDR1 GTSNPN and CDR2 SVGIG (reference sequence). CDR3 length equals 15 residues. The V and J ends lost 0 bases and 4 bases respectively, with 13 bases between them. The CDR3 bases are TGTGCCTGGAGTGTAAGGGGGGCGCGGAATCAGCCCCAGCATTTT. Protein product: CAWSVRGARNQPQHF.

The genes are TRBV25-1 and TRBJ2-5, with a possible D match to TRBD2 (6 bases). This CDR3 has 15 amino acids. The V and J ends lost 4 bases and 0 bases respectively, with 12 bases between them. CDR1 and CDR2 (germline): MGHDK, SYGVNS. The CDR3 sequence is CASSAQWGDQETQYF. Written as DNA, the CDR3 is TGTGCCAGCAGTGCTCAGTGGGGGGACCAAGAGACCCAGTACTTC.

V and J are TRBV5-1 and TRBJ2-1; TRBD1 aligns across 11 bases. J gave up 5 bases and V 3 bases, and 7 bases lay outside the gene matches. The CDR3 loop spans 16 amino acids. The germline gives CDR1 SGHRS, CDR2 YFSETQ. The CDR3 spells CASSYRDRGFHNEQFF. CDR3 DNA: TGCGCCAGCAGCTACCGGGACAGGGGGTTCCACAATGAGCAGTTCTTC.

This chain connects TRBV10-3 to TRBJ2-1; D not certain. The length of the CDR3 is 11 residues. CDR1 is ENHRY, CDR2 SYGVKD, per germline. V lost 0 bases to trimming and J lost 8 bases, with 2 bases between them. The CDR3 bases are TGTGCCATCAGTGAGTCGGATGAGCAGTTCTTC. Residues: CAISESDEQFF.

This clone has more than one count but fewer than ten. The chain has TRBV27 and TRBJ2-1, with 7 bases fitting TRBD2. After removal of 4 bases from V and 5 bases from J, the junction contained 11 bases not matched to a gene. This CDR3 has 16 amino acids. CDR1 is MNHEY and CDR2 is SMNVEV in the germline V gene (reference sequence). This CDR3 is CASSSRGGPLNNEQFF. The CDR3 DNA reads TGTGCCAGCAGTTCCCGCGGGGGTCCGCTAAACAATGAGCAGTTCTTC.

This chain uses TRBV27 with TRBJ2-2; D remains ambiguous. Germline V gene data show CDR1 as MNHEY and CDR2 as SMNVEV (reference sequence). V shed 4 bases and J shed 3 bases, with 9 bases lying between them. The CDR3 is made up of 14 amino acids. CDR3 amino acids: CASSSMGYTGELFF. Here the CDR3 DNA reads TGTGCCAGCAGTTCTATGGGGTACACCGGGGAGCTGTTTTTT.

The chain carries TRBV5-1 and TRBJ2-1, with TRBD2 identical over 8 bases. The CDR3 is 15 amino acids. Germline V gene data show CDR1 as SGHRS and CDR2 as YFSETQ. V lost 4 bases and J lost 1; bases outside the gene matches: 4. CDR3 sequence (DNA): TGCGCCAGCAGCCCGACGGGGGGGTCCTACAATGAGCAGTTCTTC. It specifies CASSPTGGSYNEQFF. Filled out from reference TRBV5-1 and TRBJ2-1, the complete variable domain reads KAGVTQTPRYLIKTRGQQVTLSCSPISGHRSVSWYQQTPGQGLQFLFEYFSETQRNKGNFPGRFSGRQFSNSRSEMNVSTLELGDSALYLCASSPTGGSYNEQFFGPGTRLTVL.

V and J are TRBV7-9 and TRBJ2-3; tentatively, D is TRBD2 (6 bases). Germline CDR1 SEHNR, CDR2 FQNEAQ (reference sequence). The CDR3 has 15 amino acids. Trimming removed 1 base at V and 0 bases at J, with 8 bases between. CDR3: CASSLVAASTDTQYF. The CDR3, as DNA: TGTGCCAGCAGCTTAGTAGCGGCTAGCACAGATACGCAGTATTTT.

This chain connects TRBV28 to TRBJ1-2; 7 bases align to TRBD1. V gave up 6 bases and J gave up 11 bases; unmatched junction bases: 12. In germline, CDR1 is MDHEN, CDR2 SYDVKM. This CDR3 is built from 13 residues. DNA for the CDR3: TGTGCCAGCAGCCCAGGGGGGCGTATGGCGTACACCTTC. Its protein is CASSPGGRMAYTF.

The chain is built from TRBV30 and TRBJ1-5; 11 positions match TRBD1. The CDR3 covers 15 residues. The germline CDR1 and CDR2 sequences are GTSNPN and SVGIG (reference sequence). J lost 7 bases, V lost 1 base, and 6 bases had no gene match. The CDR3 sequence: CAWSGTGGARQPQHF. The CDR3 DNA reads TGTGCCTGGAGTGGGACAGGGGGCGCGCGGCAGCCCCAGCATTTT.

The chain combines TRBV30 with TRBJ1-2, with D unclear. V lost 0 bases to trimming and J lost 4 bases, with 12 bases between them. The CDR3 is 14 amino acids. Germline assignment: CDR1 GTSNPN and CDR2 SVGIG (reference sequence). CDR3 bases: TGTGCCTGGAGTGTACTTCCAAGCAGCTATGGCTACACCTTC. Residues: CAWSVLPSSYGYTF.

V usage is TRBV29-1 and J usage is TRBJ1-2; TRBD1 might be the D (6 bases). Germline V gives CDR1 SQVTM, CDR2 ANQGSEA. The V gene lost 4 bases and the J gene lost 0 bases, with 9 bases spanning the gap. CDR3 length: 13 residues. The CDR3: CSVAGDANYGYTF. Here the CDR3 DNA reads TGCAGCGTTGCAGGGGATGCTAACTATGGCTACACCTTC.

This clone has a handful of counts. V gene TRBV6-6 combines with J gene TRBJ1-4; D not certain. Between the trimmed V and J ends, which lost 0 bases and 5 bases, there was a span of 10 bases. From germline, CDR1 is MNHNY and CDR2 SVGAGI (reference sequence). This CDR3 has 15 residues. The CDR3 spells CASSYSGIRNEKLFF. Written as DNA, the CDR3 is TGTGCCAGCAGTTACTCTGGGATAAGAAATGAAAAACTGTTTTTT.

The chain is built from TRBV25-1 and TRBJ2-1; D tentatively fits TRBD1 or TRBD2 (5 bases each). Germline values: CDR1 MGHDK, CDR2 SYGVNS. The germline V and J ends were trimmed by 1 base and 5 bases, with 12 bases remaining between them. This CDR3 is built from 15 residues. The DNA for the CDR3 is TGTGCCAGCAGTGAATGGAGAGGGGTTCACAATGAGCAGTTCTTC. This sequence encodes CASSEWRGVHNEQFF.

This clone was seen only a few times. The chain employs TRBV19 and TRBJ1-2; D perhaps matches TRBD1 (6 bases). Germline CDR1 LNHDA, CDR2 SQIVND (reference sequence). There are 15 residues in the CDR3. V was trimmed by 7 bases and J by 7 bases, leaving 22 bases between them. Here the CDR3 reads CASTVGGADIVGYTF. CDR3 bases: TGTGCCAGTACAGTGGGGGGGGCCGATATTGTTGGCTACACCTTC.

About this clone itself: A clone one base away is much larger, so this may be a read error. V is TRBV9 and J is TRBJ1-5; TRBD1 matches at 9 bases. The CDR3 has 14 residues. Losses at the gene ends were 3 bases for V and 6 bases for J; bases not matched to a gene: 4. Per the germline V gene, CDR1 is SGDLS and CDR2 is YYNGEE. The CDR3 nucleotides read TGTGCCAGCAGCGGGGGACAGGGAGGTCAGCCCCAGCATTTT. This gives the protein CASSGGQGGQPQHF. Complete variable domain (other parts from reference TRBV9 and TRBJ1-5): DSGVTQTPKHLITATGQRVTLRCSPRSGDLSVYWYQQSLDQGLQFLIQYYNGEERAKGNILERFSAQQFPDLHSELNLSSLELGDSALYFCASSGGQGGQPQHFGDGTRLSIL.